This TCR beta chain was sequenced in a study of blood T cell repertoires in COVID-19. As for the study in general: Sites in the United States, Italy and Spain provided acute and convalescent COVID-19 samples. In each case, the material was cDNA or gDNA derived from T cells, B-cell-depleted T cells, or PBMCs.

In this sample, this clone turned up once. Under the authors' procedure: Reference gene primer amplification in the assay estimated nucleated cell counts. The method was immunoSEQ multiplex PCR; TCRdb's version includes in-frame clones alone and lacks a portion of them. V and J calls and clone size are copied from that table; D and trimming were computed from the DNA. This sample has 60,000 or so clones, with 89% found just once. Sequenced input: peripheral blood. This receptor was obtained from a woman aged 55-70 years with active COVID-19.

The CDR3 protein is CASSYSAQAGSGELFF. The CDR3 DNA reads TGTGCCAGCAGTTACTCGGCACAGGCCGGGTCCGGGGAGCTGTTTTTT. V is TRBV6-5 and J is TRBJ2-2; D may be TRBD1 (5 bases). Germline CDR1 MNHEY, CDR2 SVGAGI. There are 16 residues in the CDR3. V was trimmed by 0 bases and J by 6 bases, leaving 14 bases between them.